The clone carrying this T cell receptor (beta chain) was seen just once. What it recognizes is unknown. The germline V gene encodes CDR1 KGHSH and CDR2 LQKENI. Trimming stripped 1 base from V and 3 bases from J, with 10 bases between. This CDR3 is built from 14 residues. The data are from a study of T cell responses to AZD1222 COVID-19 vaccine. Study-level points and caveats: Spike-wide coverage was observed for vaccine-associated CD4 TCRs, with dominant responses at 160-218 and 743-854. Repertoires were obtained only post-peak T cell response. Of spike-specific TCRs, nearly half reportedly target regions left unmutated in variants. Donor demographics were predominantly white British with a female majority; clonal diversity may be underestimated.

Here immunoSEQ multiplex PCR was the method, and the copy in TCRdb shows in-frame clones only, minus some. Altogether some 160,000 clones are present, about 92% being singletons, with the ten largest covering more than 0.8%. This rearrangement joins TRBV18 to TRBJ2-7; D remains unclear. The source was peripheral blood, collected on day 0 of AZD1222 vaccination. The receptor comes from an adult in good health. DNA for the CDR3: TGTGCCAGCTCACCACTGGCCGCCAGCTACGAGCAGTACTTC. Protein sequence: CASSPLAASYEQYF.